The 10 T cell receptor beta chains in this list originate from one sample, sequenced in a study of shared T cell receptors in the human thymus. The table came from immunoSEQ multiplex PCR; TCRdb's copy has only in-frame clones and leaves some out. The sample carries hundreds of thousands of clones, roughly 90% recorded once. In addition, the sample was reused for a study of human thymus T cells.

The source material was thymocytes. All receptors derive from a boy younger than two with a congenital heart defect.

This clone is a singleton in its sample. The rearrangement joins TRBV15 to TRBJ2-7; unclear D gene. Germline CDR1 and CDR2: LNHNV and YYDKDF (reference sequence). V gave up 6 bases and J gave up 0 bases, with 18 bases separating them. The CDR3 sequence is 16 residues long. The CDR3 bases are TGTGCCACCAGTATTTCTCGCGACATATTCTCCTACGAGCAGTACTTC. Translated: CATSISRDIFSYEQYF.

This sequence joins TRBV10-3 and TRBJ2-7, with D maybe TRBD2 (6 bases). V was trimmed by 3 bases and J by 7 bases, leaving 19 bases between them. Germline CDR1 and CDR2: ENHRY and SYGVKD. The CDR3 consists of 15 residues. The CDR3 DNA sequence: TGTGCCATCAGTGACGGGGTGGAGGGCCATGGGGAGCAGTACTTC. It translates to CAISDGVEGHGEQYF.

This clone was detected once. The V call is TRBV5-1, the J call TRBJ2-1; 15 nucleotides agree with TRBD2. Trimming took 5 bases from V and 10 from J; bases not matched to a gene: 13. From germline, CDR1 is SGHRS and CDR2 YFSETQ. There are 17 residues in the CDR3. CDR3 loop: CASRFVNGGTSGREQFF. CDR3 DNA: TGCGCCAGCAGGTTCGTCAATGGGGGGACTAGCGGGAGGGAGCAGTTCTTC.

The chain is built from TRBV4-1 and TRBJ1-1, with D possibly matching TRBD1 (5 bases). Germline lookup yields CDR1 MGHRA and CDR2 YSYEKL. V was pared by 5 bases and J by 0 bases, with 25 bases between. This CDR3 spans 19 amino acids. CDR3 sequence reads: CASSTTDDSFPSLNTEAFF. The DNA of the CDR3 is TGCGCCAGCAGCACGACGGACGACAGCTTTCCTTCCTTGAACACTGAAGCTTTCTTT.

The chain uses TRBV6-4 and TRBJ2-3; 8 bases line up with TRBD2. The CDR3 loop spans 14 amino acids. In germline, CDR1 is MRHNA, CDR2 SNTAGT. J was trimmed by 7 bases and V by 3 bases; bases with no gene match: 6. In DNA form, the CDR3 reads TGTGCCAGCAGTGAGCGGGGGGCGCTTTATACGCAGTATTTT. As protein: CASSERGALYTQYF.

The rearrangement joins TRBV14 to TRBJ2-7; 10 bases line up with TRBD1. This CDR3 spans 17 amino acids. CDR1 and CDR2 from the germline V gene are SGHDN and FVKESK. With V trimmed by 4 bases and J by 0 bases, 9 bases remained unmatched. The CDR3 reads CASSPRDRGEDSYEQYF. The DNA of the CDR3 is TGTGCCAGCAGCCCCCGGGACAGGGGTGAGGACTCCTACGAGCAGTACTTC.

This sequence joins TRBV7-2 and TRBJ2-2; tentatively, D is TRBD1 (5 bases). The germline V gene encodes CDR1 SGHTA and CDR2 FQGNSA. V was clipped by 5 bases and J by 2 bases, with 18 bases between them. The CDR3 covers 17 residues. The CDR3 DNA is TGTGCCAGCAGCCGCGCTCAAACAGGCTTCAACACCGGGGAGCTGTTTTTT. Its protein product is CASSRAQTGFNTGELFF. The variable domain in full, completed from reference TRBV7-2 and TRBJ2-2, reads GAGVSQSPSNKVTEKGKDVELRCDPISGHTALYWYRQSLGQGLEFLIYFQGNSAPDKSGLPSDRFSAERTGGSVSTLTIQRTQQEDSAVYLCASSRAQTGFNTGELFFGEGSRLTVL.

The V gene is TRBV5-1, the J gene TRBJ2-7, with D possibly matching TRBD1 (6 bases). Germline V gene lookup returns CDR1 SGHRS and CDR2 YFSETQ. This CDR3 has 15 amino acids. The V end was cut by 3 bases, the J end by 2 bases, with 15 bases between. CDR3 sequence reads: CASSSSSDRAYEQYF. Here the CDR3 DNA reads TGCGCCAGCAGCTCATCGTCGGACAGAGCCTACGAGCAGTACTTC.

V usage is TRBV10-2 and J usage is TRBJ2-1; 7 nucleotides agree with TRBD2. This CDR3 has 17 residues. Germline-derived CDR1 and CDR2 are WSHSY and SAAADI. The V segment lost 0 bases and the J segment 1 base; nucleotides outside the gene matches: 6. The CDR3 spells CASSESLEGGSYNEQFF. The CDR3 nucleotides are TGCGCCAGCAGTGAGTCGCTCGAGGGAGGGTCCTACAATGAGCAGTTCTTC.

This chain joins TRBV19 and TRBJ1-2; no clear D gene. Trimming shortened V by 2 bases and J by 6 bases, and 13 bases separated the two germline ends. CDR3 length equals 14 residues. CDR1 is LNHDA, CDR2 SQIVND, per germline (reference sequence). The CDR3, as DNA: TGTGCCAGTAGTATAAGTACCCAGGCGCATGGCTACACCTTC. Translated, it gives CASSISTQAHGYTF.